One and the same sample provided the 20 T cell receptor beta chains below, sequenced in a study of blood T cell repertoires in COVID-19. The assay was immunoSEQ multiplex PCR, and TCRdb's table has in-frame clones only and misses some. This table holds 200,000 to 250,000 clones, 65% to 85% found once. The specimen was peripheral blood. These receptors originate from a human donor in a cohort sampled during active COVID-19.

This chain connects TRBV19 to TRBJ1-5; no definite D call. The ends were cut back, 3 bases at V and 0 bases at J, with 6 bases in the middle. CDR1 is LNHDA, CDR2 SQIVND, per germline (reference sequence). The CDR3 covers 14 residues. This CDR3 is CASSITPSNQPQHF. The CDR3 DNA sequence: TGTGCCAGTAGTATTACTCCTAGCAATCAGCCCCAGCATTTT.

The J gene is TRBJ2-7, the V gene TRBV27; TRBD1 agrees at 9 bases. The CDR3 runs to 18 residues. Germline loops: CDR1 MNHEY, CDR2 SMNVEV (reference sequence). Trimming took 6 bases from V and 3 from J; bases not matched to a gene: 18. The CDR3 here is CASRPFRDRVGVGYEQYF. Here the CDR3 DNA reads TGTGCCAGCAGACCCTTCCGGGACAGGGTCGGGGTTGGCTACGAGCAGTACTTC.

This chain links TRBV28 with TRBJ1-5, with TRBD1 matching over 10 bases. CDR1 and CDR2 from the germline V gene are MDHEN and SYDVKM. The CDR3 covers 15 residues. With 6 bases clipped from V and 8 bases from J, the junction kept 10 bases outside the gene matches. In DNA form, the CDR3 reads TGTGCCAGCAGATTCTCCGGGACAGGGGTGGAGCCCCAGCATTTT. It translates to CASRFSGTGVEPQHF.

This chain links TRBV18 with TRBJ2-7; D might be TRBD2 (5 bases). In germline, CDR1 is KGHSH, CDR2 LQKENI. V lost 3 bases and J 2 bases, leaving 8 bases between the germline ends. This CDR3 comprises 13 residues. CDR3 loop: CASSPTLAYEQYF. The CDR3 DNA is TGTGCCAGCTCACCCACACTAGCCTACGAGCAGTACTTC.

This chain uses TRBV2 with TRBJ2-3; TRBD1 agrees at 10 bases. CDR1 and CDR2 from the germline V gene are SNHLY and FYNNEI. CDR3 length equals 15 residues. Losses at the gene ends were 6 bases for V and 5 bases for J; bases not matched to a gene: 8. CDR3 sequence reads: CASRVDRGLGDTQYF. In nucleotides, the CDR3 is TGTGCCAGCAGGGTAGACAGGGGGCTTGGAGATACGCAGTATTTT.

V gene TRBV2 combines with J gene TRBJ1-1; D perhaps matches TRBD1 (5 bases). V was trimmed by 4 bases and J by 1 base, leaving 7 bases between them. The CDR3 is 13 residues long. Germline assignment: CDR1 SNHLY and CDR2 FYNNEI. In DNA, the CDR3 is TGTGCCAGCAGTGTAGGACAGAACACTGAAGCTTTCTTT. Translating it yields CASSVGQNTEAFF.

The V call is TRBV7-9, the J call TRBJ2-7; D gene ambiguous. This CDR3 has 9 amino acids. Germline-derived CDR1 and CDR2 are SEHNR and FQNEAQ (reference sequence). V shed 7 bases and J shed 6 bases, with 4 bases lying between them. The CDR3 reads CASTLEQYF. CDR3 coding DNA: TGTGCCAGCACACTCGAGCAGTACTTC.

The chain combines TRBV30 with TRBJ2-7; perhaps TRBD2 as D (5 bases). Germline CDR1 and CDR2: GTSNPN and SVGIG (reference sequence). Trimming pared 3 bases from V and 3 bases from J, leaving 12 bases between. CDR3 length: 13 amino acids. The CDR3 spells CAWRGKGDYEQYF. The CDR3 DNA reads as TGTGCCTGGAGGGGGAAGGGAGACTACGAGCAGTACTTC.

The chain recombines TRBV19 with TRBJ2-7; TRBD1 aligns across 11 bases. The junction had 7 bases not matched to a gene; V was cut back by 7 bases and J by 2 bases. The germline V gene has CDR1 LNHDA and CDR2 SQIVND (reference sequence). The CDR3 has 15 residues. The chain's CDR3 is CASNTGTGGPYEQYF. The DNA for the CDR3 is TGTGCCAGTAATACCGGGACAGGGGGGCCCTACGAGCAGTACTTC. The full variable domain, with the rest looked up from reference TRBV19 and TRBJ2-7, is DGGITQSPKYLFRKEGQNVTLSCEQNLNHDAMYWYRQDPGQGLRLIYYSQIVNDFQKGDIAEGYSVSREKKESFPLTVTSAQKNPTAFYLCASNTGTGGPYEQYFGPGTRLTVT.

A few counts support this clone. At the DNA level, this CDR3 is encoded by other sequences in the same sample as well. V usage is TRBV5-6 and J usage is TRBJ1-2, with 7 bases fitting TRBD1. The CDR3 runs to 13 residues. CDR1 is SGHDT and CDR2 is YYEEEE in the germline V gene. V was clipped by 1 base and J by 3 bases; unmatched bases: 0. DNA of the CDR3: TGTGCCAGCAGCTTGACAGGGGACTATGGCTACACCTTC. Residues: CASSLTGDYGYTF.

CDR3 amino acids: CATSDYRATTGELFF. The CDR3 DNA follows: TGTGCCACCAGTGATTACAGGGCTACCACCGGGGAGCTGTTTTTT. This chain links TRBV24-1 with TRBJ2-2; a weak D match, TRBD1 (6 bases). The CDR3 is 15 residues long. Germline CDR1 KGHDR, CDR2 SFDVKD. V was pared by 2 bases and J by 4 bases, with 10 bases between.

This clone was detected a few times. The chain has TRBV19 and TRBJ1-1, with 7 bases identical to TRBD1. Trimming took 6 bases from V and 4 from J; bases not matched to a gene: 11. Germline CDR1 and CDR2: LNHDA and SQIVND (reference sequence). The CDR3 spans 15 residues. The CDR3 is CASSNRGQGSTEAFF. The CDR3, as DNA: TGTGCCAGTAGCAATAGGGGGCAGGGCAGCACTGAAGCTTTCTTT.

DNA of the CDR3: TGTGCCAGCAGCCAAGAACAGGGGAATCCGTACGAGCAGTACTTC. Translation gives CASSQEQGNPYEQYF. The chain has TRBV4-2 and TRBJ2-7; 7 nucleotides agree with TRBD1. This CDR3 comprises 15 residues. The V segment lost 0 bases and the J segment 4 bases; nucleotides outside the gene matches: 6. CDR1 is LGHNA and CDR2 is YNFKEQ in the germline V gene.

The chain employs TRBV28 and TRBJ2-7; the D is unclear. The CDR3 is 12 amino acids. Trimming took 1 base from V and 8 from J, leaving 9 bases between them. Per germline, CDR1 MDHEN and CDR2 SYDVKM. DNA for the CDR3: TGTGCCAGCAGTTTATCCCGCAGTCAGCAGTACTTC. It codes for CASSLSRSQQYF.

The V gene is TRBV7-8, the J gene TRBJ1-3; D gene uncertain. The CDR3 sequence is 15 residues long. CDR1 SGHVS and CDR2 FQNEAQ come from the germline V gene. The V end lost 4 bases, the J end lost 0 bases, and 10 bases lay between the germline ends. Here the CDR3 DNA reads TGTGCCAGCAGCTCGGACGGGATCTCTGGAAACACCATATATTTT. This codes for CASSSDGISGNTIYF. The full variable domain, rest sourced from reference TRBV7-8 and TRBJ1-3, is GAGVSQSPRYKVAKRGQDVALRCDPISGHVSLFWYQQALGQGPEFLTYFQNEAQLDKSGLPSDRFFAERPEGSVSTLKIQRTQQEDSAVYLCASSSDGISGNTIYFGEGSWLTVV.

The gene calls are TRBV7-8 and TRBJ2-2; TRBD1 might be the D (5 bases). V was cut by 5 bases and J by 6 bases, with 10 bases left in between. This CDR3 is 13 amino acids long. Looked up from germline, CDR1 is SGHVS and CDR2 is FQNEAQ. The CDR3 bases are TGTGCCAGCAGCGCCCAGGGTGCCGGGGAGCTGTTTTTT. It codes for CASSAQGAGELFF.

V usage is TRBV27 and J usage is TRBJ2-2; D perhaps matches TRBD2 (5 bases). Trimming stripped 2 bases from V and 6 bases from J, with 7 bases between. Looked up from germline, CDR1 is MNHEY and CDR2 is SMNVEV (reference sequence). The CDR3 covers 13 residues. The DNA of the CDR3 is TGTGCCAGCAGTTTACAGAGGGCCGGGGAGCTGTTTTTT. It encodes CASSLQRAGELFF.

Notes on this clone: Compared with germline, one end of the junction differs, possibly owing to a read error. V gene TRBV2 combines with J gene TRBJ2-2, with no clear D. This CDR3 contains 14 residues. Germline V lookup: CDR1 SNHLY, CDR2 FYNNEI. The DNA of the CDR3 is TGTGCCAGCAGGGAAGGGTCGAGCACCGGGGAGCTGTTTTTT. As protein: CASREGSSTGELFF.

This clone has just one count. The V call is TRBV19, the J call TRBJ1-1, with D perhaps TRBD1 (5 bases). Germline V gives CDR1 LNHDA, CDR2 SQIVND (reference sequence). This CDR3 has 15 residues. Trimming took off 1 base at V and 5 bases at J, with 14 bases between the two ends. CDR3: CASSIAGGDSTEAFF. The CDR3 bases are TGTGCCAGTAGTATAGCGGGGGGTGATAGTACTGAAGCTTTCTTT.

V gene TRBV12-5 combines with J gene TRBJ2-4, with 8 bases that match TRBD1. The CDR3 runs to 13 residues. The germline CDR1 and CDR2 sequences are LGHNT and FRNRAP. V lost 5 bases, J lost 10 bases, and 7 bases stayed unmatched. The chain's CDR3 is CASGQGQGQIQYF. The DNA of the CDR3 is TGTGCTAGTGGTCAAGGACAGGGACAAATTCAGTACTTC. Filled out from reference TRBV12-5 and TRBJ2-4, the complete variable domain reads DARVTQTPRHKVTEMGQEVTMRCQPILGHNTVFWYRQTMMQGLELLAYFRNRAPLDDSGMPKDRFSAEMPDATLATLKIQPSEPRDSAVYFCASGQGQGQIQYFGAGTRLSVL.